These 7 T cell receptor beta chains came from one sample sequenced in a study of blood T cell repertoires in COVID-19. Assay: immunoSEQ multiplex PCR; the TCRdb copy retains only in-frame clones and omits some. The sample carries around 250,000 clones, approximately 90% recorded once. The sample was PBMCs or T cells enriched from blood (not recorded which). The receptors were gathered from a man between 18 and 35 years old who had recovered from COVID-19.

V gene TRBV13 combines with J gene TRBJ2-5, with TRBD2 matching 7 bases. With V trimmed by 5 bases and J by 4 bases, 13 bases remained unmatched. Germline CDR1 PRHDT, CDR2 FYEKMQ (reference sequence). CDR3 size: 16 residues. Here the CDR3 reads CASSIFGREKGETQYF. CDR3 DNA: TGTGCCAGCAGCATATTCGGGCGGGAGAAAGGAGAGACCCAGTACTTC.

The sample holds one count of this clone. This chain joins TRBV11-2 and TRBJ2-1, with TRBD2 matching 11 bases. J was trimmed by 5 bases and V by 6 bases; bases with no gene match: 6. Germline V lookup: CDR1 SGHAT, CDR2 FQNNGV. The CDR3 extends over 15 amino acids. The CDR3 DNA reads as TGTGCCAGCAGTCGTAGCGGGAGGGCCCACAATGAGCAGTTCTTC. It specifies CASSRSGRAHNEQFF.

The gene calls are TRBV5-4 and TRBJ1-5; 7 nucleotides line up with TRBD1. After removal of 4 bases from V and 2 bases from J, the junction contained 9 bases not matched to a gene. CDR1 SGHNT and CDR2 YYREEE come from the germline V gene (reference sequence). The length of the CDR3 is 16 residues. The CDR3 loop is CASSVEGASGNQPQHF. The CDR3 DNA follows: TGTGCCAGCAGCGTTGAGGGGGCTTCCGGCAATCAGCCCCAGCATTTT.

This sequence joins TRBV7-9 and TRBJ1-1; no clear D gene. The CDR3 loop spans 15 amino acids. V lost 3 bases and J lost 4, with 15 bases in between. In germline, CDR1 is SEHNR, CDR2 FQNEAQ (reference sequence). This chain's CDR3 is CASSFGGIRSTEAFF. The CDR3, as DNA: TGTGCCAGCAGCTTTGGTGGTATTAGGAGCACTGAAGCTTTCTTT.

V gene TRBV3-1 (or the pseudogene TRBV3-2) combines with J gene TRBJ2-3; a possible D gene is TRBD2 (5 bases). Between the trimmed V and J ends, which lost 0 bases and 7 bases, there was a span of 8 bases. The CDR3 is made up of 13 amino acids. Per germline, CDR1 LGHDT and CDR2 YNNKEL (reference sequence). The CDR3 reads CASSQDRRYTQYF. The CDR3 nucleotides are TGTGCCAGCAGCCAAGATCGGAGGTATACGCAGTATTTT.

This chain joins TRBV5-1 and TRBJ2-7; TRBD1 aligns across 8 bases. The germline V gene has CDR1 SGHRS and CDR2 YFSETQ. V trimming: 2 bases; J trimming: 5 bases; junction bases outside the gene matches: 6. The length of the CDR3 is 14 residues. The CDR3, as DNA: TGCGCCAGCAGCTTACAGGGGGTGGACCACGAGCAGTACTTC. As protein: CASSLQGVDHEQYF.

In this sample, this clone turned up a few times. The V call is TRBV18, the J call TRBJ2-1, with 7 bases identical to TRBD2. This CDR3 is 15 amino acids long. The junction had 6 bases not matched to a gene; V was cut back by 4 bases and J by 3 bases. Germline CDR1 and CDR2: KGHSH and LQKENI. CDR3 nucleotides: TGTGCCAGCTCACAGGTTGCTAGCGGCTACAATGAGCAGTTCTTC. Protein: CASSQVASGYNEQFF.